The 13 T cell receptor beta chains in this list originate from one sample, sequenced in a study of human T cells and chemical hapten exposure. MiXCR was run by TCRdb on the RACE reads, yielding one entry per CDR3 protein. Of approximately 97,000 distinct CDR3 sequences listed, 27% were seen once; the top ten hold approximately 10%. As to time point: patch test 3, about 24 weeks after DPC sensitization. Treatment noted: therapeutic diphenylcyclopropenone sensitization with weekly scalp DPC. The sequencing used whole blood, collected in connection with sensitization to the hapten diphenylcyclopropenone (DPC). The receptor set was obtained from a man aged 35 to 55 with alopecia areata. Some clones in this sample may be carry-over from other donors' samples.

This clonotype has just a few counts. V and J are TRBV15 and TRBJ2-6, with D possibly matching TRBD1 (5 bases). This CDR3 contains 15 residues. V dropped 3 bases and J dropped 2 bases, with 8 bases sitting between them. In germline, CDR1 is LNHNV, CDR2 YYDKDF (reference sequence). The CDR3 DNA sequence: TGTGCCACCAGCAGCTCAGGGCCTGGGGCCAACGTCCTGACTTTC. Translated: CATSSSGPGANVLTF. Based on the CDR3 plus reference TRBV15 and TRBJ2-6, the full variable domain is DAMVIQNPRYQVTQFGKPVTLSCSQTLNHNVMYWYQQKSSQAPKLLFHYYDKDFNNEADTPDNFQSRRPNTSFCFLDIRSPGLGDTAMYLCATSSSGPGANVLTFGAGSRLTVL.

The chain has TRBV10-1 and TRBJ2-5; TRBD2 is a possible D gene (6 bases). This CDR3 contains 12 residues. The germline V gene encodes CDR1 WNHNN and CDR2 SYGVQD (reference sequence). V was trimmed by 3 bases and J by 7 bases, leaving 9 bases between them. This chain's CDR3 is CASSEEGGTQYF. CDR3 DNA sequence: TGCGCCAGCAGTGAAGAGGGAGGGACCCAGTACTTC.

The table lists this clonotype with a few counts. One end of the junction varies from germline; a read error may be responsible. The chain has TRBV6-2 or TRBV6-3 and TRBJ2-5; weak D call: TRBD2 (5 bases). Germline V gives CDR1 MNHEY, CDR2 SVGEGT. The CDR3 consists of 13 residues. The CDR3 protein is CASSYSSNGPQYF. The CDR3 DNA reads TGTGCCAGCAGCTACTCTAGCAACGGTCCCCAGTACTTC.

In its sample, this clonotype was seen a few times. The genes are TRBV2 and TRBJ2-1; no definite D call. Per the germline V gene, CDR1 is SNHLY and CDR2 is FYNNEI. With 8 bases removed from V and 9 bases from J, the gap between germline ends came to 8 bases. The CDR3 extends over 10 amino acids. CDR3 sequence: CASLEREQFF. For the CDR3, the DNA is TGTGCCAGCCTAGAACGTGAGCAGTTCTTC.

This clonotype was detected only a few times. This chain joins TRBV5-1 and TRBJ1-1, with a weak D call TRBD1 (6 bases). The V and J ends lost 3 bases and 4 bases respectively, with 10 bases between them. CDR1 SGHRS and CDR2 YFSETQ come from the germline V gene. CDR3 size: 13 residues. CDR3 sequence reads: CASSSDRFTEAFF. CDR3 bases: TGCGCCAGCAGCTCCGACAGGTTCACTGAAGCTTTCTTT.

This clonotype turned up a few times. The chain joins TRBV18 to TRBJ2-3, with TRBD2 matching 9 bases. The CDR3 has 16 amino acids. CDR1 is KGHSH, CDR2 LQKENI, per germline. J lost 1 base, V lost 0 bases, and 2 bases had no gene match. The chain's CDR3 is CASSPPTSGGTDTQYF. The CDR3 DNA reads as TGTGCCAGCTCACCACCGACTAGCGGAGGCACAGATACGCAGTATTTT.

The V call is TRBV28, the J call TRBJ2-3; 14 nucleotides align to TRBD2. CDR3 length: 19 residues. V gave up 7 bases and J gave up 3 bases; unmatched junction bases: 15. The germline V gene has CDR1 MDHEN and CDR2 SYDVKM. CDR3 nucleotide sequence: TGTGCCAGCACCCCATCTCAGGGACTAGCGGGAGCAGCAACAGATACGCAGTATTTT. It is translated as CASTPSQGLAGAATDTQYF.

This clonotype was counted between two and nine times. This rearrangement joins TRBV12-3 or TRBV12-4 to TRBJ1-1; D is uncertain. V was shortened by 5 bases and J by 1 base, with 17 bases between the two germline ends. The CDR3 totals 16 residues. The CDR3 DNA sequence: TGTGCCAGCAGTCCCATCCCCATTAGCACGAACACTGAAGCTTTCTTT. Its translation is CASSPIPISTNTEAFF.

The chain uses TRBV2 and TRBJ2-6; D is unclear. V gave up 1 base and J gave up 0 bases, with 4 bases separating them. The CDR3 extends over 15 amino acids. The V gene's germline CDR1 is SNHLY and CDR2 FYNNEI. The CDR3 DNA sequence: TGTGCCAGCAGTGAAGAGAGCTCTGGGGCCAACGTCCTGACTTTC. Translation: CASSEESSGANVLTF.

This clonotype appeared a few times. The rearrangement uses TRBV29-1 and TRBJ1-5; D unclear. Trimming took 6 bases from V and 0 from J, leaving 9 bases between them. The CDR3 length is 13 residues. Germline CDR1 and CDR2: SQVTM and ANQGSEA. The CDR3 region is CSVDEGSNQPQHF. Written as DNA, the CDR3 is TGCAGCGTGGACGAGGGTAGCAATCAGCCCCAGCATTTT.

The V gene is TRBV20-1, the J gene TRBJ1-2; perhaps TRBD1 as D (6 bases). V lost 5 bases to trimming and J lost 5 bases, with 12 bases between them. The CDR3 has 12 amino acids. Per the germline V gene, CDR1 is DFQATT and CDR2 is SNEGSKA (reference sequence). The CDR3 reads CSAFRGGYGYTF. DNA of the CDR3: TGCAGTGCTTTTCGAGGGGGGTATGGCTACACCTTC.

The chain uses TRBV6-6 and TRBJ2-4; no clear D. Germline CDR1 is MNHNY and CDR2 is SVGAGI (reference sequence). The ends were cut back, 2 bases at V and 2 bases at J, with 19 bases in the middle. CDR3 length: 18 residues. CDR3 sequence: CASSYDSEAPMSKNIQYF. Here the CDR3 DNA reads TGTGCCAGCAGTTACGATTCTGAGGCTCCAATGTCCAAAAACATTCAGTACTTC.

This clonotype has a handful of counts. Here the CDR3 reads CASSSPQGDGTDTQYF. The CDR3 DNA follows: TGTGCCAGCAGTTCCCCCCAGGGAGATGGCACAGATACGCAGTATTTT. The rearrangement uses TRBV28 and TRBJ2-3; D possibly uses TRBD1 or TRBD2 (5 bases each). The CDR3 extends over 16 amino acids. Germline V gene lookup returns CDR1 MDHEN and CDR2 SYDVKM. V was shortened by 4 bases and J by 1 base, with 15 bases between the two germline ends.